This entry features one T cell receptor beta chain sequence. Its antigen remains unknown. The data belong to a study of T-cell memory formation after mild COVID-19. The wider study: Largely, the TCR clusters proved donor specific. Overall study findings and caveats: Some SARS-CoV-2-responding clones were already detected in memory before infection. Clones that contracted from day 15 to 85 were balanced CD4/CD8, while later expanders leaned CD4+. Contracting CD4+ clones were located mainly in CM and EM, and CD8+ clones in EMRA.

The CDR3 runs 13 residues. Germline V gene data show CDR1 as MNHEY and CDR2 as SVGAGI. V was trimmed by 1 base and J by 2 bases, leaving 4 bases between them. MiXCR, applied by TCRdb to the 5' RACE reads, yields one record per CDR3 protein. This table holds hundreds of thousands of distinct CDR3 sequences, about 20% found once. This receptor was obtained from an adult woman who had mild COVID-19 (a few samples of this study predate the infection). Cell type and time point are not known. The V and J genes are TRBV6-5 and TRBJ2-3; no clear D gene. Material for sequencing was PBMCs or a T cell subset sorted from them (not recorded which). This chain's CDR3 is CASSYLHTDTQYF. Written as DNA, the CDR3 is TGTGCCAGCAGTTACTTACACACAGATACGCAGTATTTT.